This TCR beta chain is from a study of T cell clonality in common variable immunodeficiency. Findings and caveats of the study: Fewer deletions and N-nucleotide insertions were reportedly seen in common variable immunodeficiency TCR beta sequences. The cause of increased CVID clonality remains unclear without subpopulation sequencing.

CVID subjects were 15 female and approximately 30 male, aged about 9 to 65. There are a few counts of this clone. The target antigen is unknown. Coverage ceases 3 residues before the CDR3 finishes, and the germline J gene fills in the end. This CDR3 comprises 12 residues. Germline V gene data show CDR1 as SNHLY and CDR2 as FYNNEI. The V gene end was trimmed by 7 bases and the J gene end by 7 bases; junction bases not matched to a gene: 6. Method: immunoSEQ multiplex PCR; TCRdb's copy keeps in-frame clones and lacks some. The sample has some 28,000 clones, none seen only once. Input material: peripheral blood mononuclear cells. The chain uses TRBV2 and TRBJ1-2; 7 bases line up with TRBD1. This receptor was obtained from a human donor with common variable immunodeficiency. The CDR3 here is CASNTGDSGYTF. The sequenced CDR3 bases are TGTGCCAGCAATACAGGGGACTCTGGC.